This T cell receptor beta chain was documented in a study of TIL therapy for anti-PD-1-resistant metastatic lung cancer. Sequencing used immunoSEQ v3. The protocol was immunoSEQ multiplex PCR, while the TCRdb copy is restricted to in-frame clones and leaves out a portion. The sample gives over 20,000 clones, roughly two thirds of which show up once; 6.5% to 8% is in the top ten. The CDR3 extends over 16 amino acids. Noted time point: pre-treatment sample, taken before nivolumab and TIL therapy. Tumor tissue came from excised metastases, mostly pleural nodules or supraclavicular lymph nodes. Specimen: tumor tissue, collected at baseline. This rearrangement joins TRBV21-1 to TRBJ1-2; the table's D call of TRBD1 was not tested on the DNA. TRBV21-1 is shown as a pseudogene. The clonotype comes from a person aged 25-85 years with non-small cell lung cancer. The CDR3 is CASSKGIRQGGCGYTF. The CDR3 DNA is TGTGCCAGCAGCAAAGGGATCCGACAGGGAGGATGCGGCTACACCTTC.